The source of this TCR beta chain is a study of cytomegalovirus exposure and HLA in healthy donors. The overall study: About 85 million unique TCRs from HLA-typed donors were held in an early release of data. Study results and limitations: Previous analysis showed most TCR beta V segments were productive about 90% or about 30% of the time. The authors later found most CMV-associated TCR beta chains appeared HLA-restricted. Some V segments, TRBV6-2 and TRBV6-3 among them, were indistinguishable and were therefore excluded.

Notes on this clone: Antigen specificity is unknown.

The PCR made use of 60 Vbeta and 13 Jbeta primers. This table comes from immunoSEQ multiplex PCR, and its TCRdb copy is limited to in-frame clones, with some not included. The sample includes tens of thousands of clones. From germline, CDR1 is KGHSH and CDR2 LQKENI. The V gene lost 6 bases and the J gene lost 10 bases, with 12 bases spanning the gap. The CDR3 is 11 residues long. The rearrangement joins TRBV18 to TRBJ1-1; D not resolved. The sequence was collected from a man between 40 and 49 years old in good health and CMV-seronegative. Sequencing was carried out using PBMCs. This CDR3 is CASSIDSGAFF. The CDR3 nucleotides are TGTGCCAGCTCTATCGACTCGGGAGCTTTCTTT.